This section outlines one T cell receptor (beta chain) sequence together with its context. Its antigen is currently unknown. This specimen belongs to a study of cytomegalovirus exposure and HLA in healthy donors. Turning to the study itself: An earlier analysis identified under 130 million unique TCR beta sequences in 150 million to 200 million T cells. There were some 81 million unique TCRs (from HLA-typed donors) in an early data release. Points from the study as a whole: In a later analysis, TCR beta V- and J-gene trimming showed a link to a missense DCLRE1C variant. According to the study, roughly 160 TCR beta chains were cytomegalovirus-associated.

Germline V lookup: CDR1 SGHTA, CDR2 FQGNSA. This CDR3 is 13 amino acids long. V lost 1 base to trimming and J lost 4 bases, with 8 bases between them. PCR used 60 Vbeta primers and 13 Jbeta primers. The data were produced by immunoSEQ multiplex PCR, yet TCRdb's version contains in-frame clones alone and is incomplete. The sample carries 50,000 to 70,000 clones, 80% recorded once. This sequence originates from a woman between 40 and 50 years old in good health and CMV-seronegative. The chain couples TRBV7-2 to TRBJ2-7, with D hard to call. Sequences were obtained from PBMCs. Written as DNA, the CDR3 is TGTGCCAGCAGCTTAGTTGCAGGTTACGAGCAGTACTTC. This translates into CASSLVAGYEQYF.